Listed here is a single T cell receptor beta chain. What this receptor recognizes is not known. No base quality information exists; no much larger clone differs at one position. CD8 naive samples were obtained by positive selection for CCR7 among CD45RO-negative cells, yielding a CD45RA+CCR7+ population from which TemRA cells were excluded. The donors were healthy, HIV-negative adults with no recently reported acute infections or vaccinations. Only Caucasian adults living in Nashville, Tennessee, USA were represented among the donors. After blood collection by leukapheresis, PBMCs were isolated using Ficoll-Histopaque density gradient centrifugation and then cryopreserved in the vapor phase of liquid nitrogen. Analytical flow cytometry was used to check the purity and quantity of each magnetically sorted T cell population. Genomic DNA was isolated from every sorted fraction and measured by UV absorbance on a Nanodrop 2000c.

Using the deep immunoSEQ assay, TCR CDR3 regions were amplified from genomic DNA by multiplex PCR. For each cell subset, the extracted genomic DNA was distributed evenly across all wells of several immunoSEQ 96-well plates, and each plate served as one replicate. Each replicate PCR for sorted subsets received approximately 220 ng genomic DNA, equal to roughly 30,000 T cell genomes. Purified libraries were measured with a Qubit 3.0 fluorometer, size-checked on a Bioanalyzer 2100, and measured again with the KAPA Library Quantification kit. Each immunoSEQ 96-well plate was sequenced on its own single-read 150-cycle Illumina NextSeq 550 flow cell. In the source study's methods: The immunoSEQ output contained only junctional sequences without quality scores, so filtering could not match that applied to full-length reads. Sequences were annotated with PyIR, a Python wrapper for IgBLAST v1.9, using IMGT germline references to assign V/J genes and CDR3. Any read was removed if the V/J assignment was weak (E-value above 1e-6), the CDR3 was missing, or the read contained stop codons, out-of-frame junctions, or ambiguous translated residues. A V3J clonotype was defined by an identical inferred V gene, J gene, and CDR3 amino acid sequence. Percentage overlap between repertoires was computed as shared unique clonotypes divided by the size of the smaller repertoire. Three approaches were used to assess repertoire richness: RTK rarefaction, the Chao1 estimator, and Recon v2.1 estimates of unobserved clonotypes. OLGA was used to compute generation probabilities for all TCRbeta clonotypes that the gDNA method yielded from four donors. TCRdb mirrors the immuneACCESS table, restricted to in-frame sequences. Some clones are absent from its copies; in checked studies, under half trace to an unresolved V gene, and the reason for the others is unknown. V, J and clone size are those of that table, while D and trimming were read from the DNA. This sample holds about 2.2 million clones; over 85% were observed only once. In total, the top ten clones hold around 1.7% of the sample.

These data are taken from a study of shared clonotypes between healthy human individuals (dated by TCRdb to about 2020). Looking at the study overall: A couple of women and a few men aged 18 to 49 years were included in the cohort. For each donor, CD4 naive and CD4 memory were each run on three plates, CD8 naive on two plates, and CD8 memory on one plate. To estimate repertoire size and how much clonotype sharing occurs between individuals, the study deeply sequenced the blood TCR repertoires of 5 or 6 healthy adults. To increase sequencing depth and limit assay-specific biases, different laboratories used diverse techniques to prepare libraries and sequence TCR repertoires. Leukapheresis yielded between about 0.8 and 8.9 billion PBMCs per donor.

Results the study describes overall, beyond this receptor: When several donors were compared, the shared fraction of clonotypes was around 5% for naive CD4, 3% to 4% for naive CD8, roughly 2.3% for memory CD4, and under 0.5% for memory CD8. Pairwise subsampling indicated that sequencing depth was expected to affect the degree of clonotype sharing among donors. Clonotypes shared by all four sorted-subset donors showed higher generation probabilities than non-shared clonotypes. Sampling was limited to blood, and TCR repertoires in tissue likely differ from TCR repertoires in blood. Because the study included a small number of donors, the genetic and exposure-history diversity represented was limited. Naive subsets generally had larger estimated clonotype richness than memory subsets. Even with the large sequencing depth, rarefaction of the sorted-subset datasets indicated that sequencing was incomplete.

This clonotype was sampled from a man between 18 and 29 years old in good health. Some clones in this sample may be carry-over from other donors' samples. The source material was naive CD8+ T cells from PBMCs. In light of the paper, this sample's cell subset or site label describes: CD45RA+CCR7+.

The DNA sequence follows: TGTGCCAGCAGTGCGTACCGGAACACTGAAGCTTTCTTT. Its product reads: CASSAYRNTEAFF. Recombination connected TRBV27 to TRBJ1-1; the D gene assignment is ambiguous. Deletion took 5 bases off V and 1 base off J, with a span of 8 bases between the germline ends. Reading the germline V gene (reference sequence) gives CDR1 MNHEY and CDR2 SMNVEV. The cysteine opens and the phenylalanine closes a CDR3 of 13 amino acids. Only the CDR3 region is kept as DNA, spanning 39 bases read in frame from base 1.